These T cell receptor beta chains were read from a single sample in a study of radiation and T cells in renal cell carcinoma. Method: immunoSEQ multiplex PCR; TCRdb's copy keeps in-frame clones and lacks some. This sample has some 100,000 clones, with 82% found just once. This specimen was blood, taken from a patient whose treatment included radiotherapy and nephrectomy. The source of these receptors is a man aged 55 to 69 with renal cell carcinoma. CDR3s include the opening cysteine and the closing phenylalanine or tryptophan. Fields, in order: clone size, V gene, J gene, D gene, CDR3 protein, CDR3 DNA. D genes are given only for firm matches. Rows may omit the clone size; those that give it use once, few, many or a size class.

.,TRBV6-1,TRBJ2-1,TRBD2,CASNRAGGGYNEQFF,TGTGCCAGCAACAGGGCGGGAGGGGGGTACAATGAGCAGTTCTTC
once,TRBV6-6,TRBJ2-7,TRBD2,CASSYSGGSAYEQYF,TGTGCCAGCAGTTACTCCGGGGGGTCCGCCTACGAGCAGTACTTC
.,TRBV6-5,TRBJ1-1,.,CASMKGNTEAFF,TGTGCCAGCATGAAGGGGAACACTGAAGCTTTCTTT
.,TRBV21-1,TRBJ2-3,.,CASTPWGVGDTDTQYF,TGTGCCAGCACCCCGTGGGGGGTGGGGGACACAGATACGCAGTATTTT
.,TRBV5-1,TRBJ2-1,.,CASRADSYNEQFF,TGCGCCAGCCGGGCGGATTCCTACAATGAGCAGTTCTTC
.,TRBV10-3,TRBJ2-7,.,CAIRQNYEQYF,TGTGCCATCAGGCAGAATTACGAGCAGTACTTC
.,TRBV28,TRBJ2-7,.,CASSFQGSAVHEQYF,TGTGCCAGTTCCTTTCAGGGGTCTGCAGTCCACGAGCAGTACTTC
.,TRBV15,TRBJ1-1,.,CATSRGGEHTEAFF,TGTGCCACCAGCAGAGGGGGCGAGCACACTGAAGCTTTCTTT
.,TRBV4-2,TRBJ1-2,TRBD1,CASSQSGTGGLGYTF,TGTGCCAGCAGCCAATCCGGGACAGGGGGCCTAGGCTACACCTTC
.,TRBV10-3,TRBJ2-6,.,CAISPGQRSGANVLTF,TGTGCCATCAGCCCCGGACAGCGCTCTGGGGCCAACGTCCTGACTTTC